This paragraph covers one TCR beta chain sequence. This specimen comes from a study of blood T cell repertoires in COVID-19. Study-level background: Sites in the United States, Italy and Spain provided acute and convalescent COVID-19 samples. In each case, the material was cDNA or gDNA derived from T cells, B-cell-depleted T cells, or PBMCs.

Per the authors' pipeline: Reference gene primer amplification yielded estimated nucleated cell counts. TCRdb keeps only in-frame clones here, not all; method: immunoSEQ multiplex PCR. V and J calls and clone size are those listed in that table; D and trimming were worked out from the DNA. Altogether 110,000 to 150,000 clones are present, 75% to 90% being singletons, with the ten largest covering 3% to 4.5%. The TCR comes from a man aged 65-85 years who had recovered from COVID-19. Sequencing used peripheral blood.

CDR3 DNA: TGTGCCACCAGTGACTCGGACAGGTCGGGGACATATACGCAGTATTTT. It yields the protein CATSDSDRSGTYTQYF. The rearrangement uses TRBV24-1 and TRBJ2-3; 7 nucleotides agree with TRBD1. Trimming took 4 bases from V and 7 from J; bases not matched to a gene: 13. CDR1 and CDR2 (germline): KGHDR, SFDVKD. CDR3 length equals 16 residues.